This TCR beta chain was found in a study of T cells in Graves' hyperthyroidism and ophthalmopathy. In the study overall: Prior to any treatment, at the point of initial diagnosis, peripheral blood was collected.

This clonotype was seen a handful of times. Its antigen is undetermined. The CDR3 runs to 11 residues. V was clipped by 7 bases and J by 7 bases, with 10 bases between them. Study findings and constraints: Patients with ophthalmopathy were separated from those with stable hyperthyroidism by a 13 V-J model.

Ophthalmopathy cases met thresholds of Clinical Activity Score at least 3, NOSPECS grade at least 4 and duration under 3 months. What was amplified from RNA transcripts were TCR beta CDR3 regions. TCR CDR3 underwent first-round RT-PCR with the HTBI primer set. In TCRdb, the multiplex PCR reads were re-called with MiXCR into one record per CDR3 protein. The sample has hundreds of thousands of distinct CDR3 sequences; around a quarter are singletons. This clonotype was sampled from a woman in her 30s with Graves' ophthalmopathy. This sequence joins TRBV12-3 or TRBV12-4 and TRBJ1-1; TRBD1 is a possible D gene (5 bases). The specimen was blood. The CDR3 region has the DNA TGTGCCAGCACCTTGACAGTTGAAGCTTTCTTT. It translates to CASTLTVEAFF.